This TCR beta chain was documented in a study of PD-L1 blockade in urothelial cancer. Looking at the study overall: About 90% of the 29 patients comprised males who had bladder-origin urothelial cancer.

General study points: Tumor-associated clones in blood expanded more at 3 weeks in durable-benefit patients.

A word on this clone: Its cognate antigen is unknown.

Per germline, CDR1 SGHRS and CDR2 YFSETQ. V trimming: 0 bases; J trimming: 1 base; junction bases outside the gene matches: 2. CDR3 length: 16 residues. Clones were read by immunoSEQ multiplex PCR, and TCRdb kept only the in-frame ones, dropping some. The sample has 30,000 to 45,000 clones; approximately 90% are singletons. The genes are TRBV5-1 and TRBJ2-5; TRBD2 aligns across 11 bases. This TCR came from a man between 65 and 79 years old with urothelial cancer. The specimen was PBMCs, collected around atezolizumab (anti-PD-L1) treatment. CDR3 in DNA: TGCGCCAGCAGCTTGGGGGGGACTAGCGGCCAAGAGACCCAGTACTTC. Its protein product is CASSLGGTSGQETQYF.